Below, 30 T cell receptor beta chains from the same sample are listed, as sequenced in a study of blood T cell repertoires in COVID-19. The protocol was immunoSEQ multiplex PCR, while the TCRdb copy is restricted to in-frame clones and leaves out a portion. Of about 160,000 clones listed, approximately 83% are singletons. Input material: peripheral blood. The receptor source for this set is a woman older than 75 with active or convalescent COVID-19.

This chain uses TRBV19 with TRBJ1-6; 8 nucleotides agree with TRBD1. Unmatched junction bases numbered 8, after V lost 4 bases and J lost 9 bases. Germline-derived CDR1 and CDR2 are LNHDA and SQIVND (reference sequence). The CDR3 sequence is 15 residues long. CDR3 sequence reads: CASSSLETGASPLHF. CDR3 coding DNA: TGTGCCAGTAGTAGCCTTGAGACAGGGGCTTCACCCCTCCACTTT.

The chain uses TRBV18 and TRBJ2-3; perhaps TRBD1 as D (9 bases). Germline V CDR1 and CDR2: KGHSH, LQKENI. The CDR3 consists of 18 residues. V dropped 3 bases and J dropped 1 base, with 20 bases sitting between them. The CDR3 nucleotides read TGTGCCAGCTCACCCTTGGGACAGGGACTAGTTGGCACAGATACGCAGTATTTT. It yields the protein CASSPLGQGLVGTDTQYF.

This rearrangement joins TRBV5-1 to TRBJ1-4; maybe TRBD1 (5 bases). The CDR3 is 15 amino acids. From germline, CDR1 is SGHRS and CDR2 YFSETQ. V was pared by 4 bases and J by 4 bases, with 14 bases between. As DNA, the CDR3 is TGCGCCAGCAGCCGGCAGGGTGAGAATAATGAAAAACTGTTTTTT. The encoded protein is CASSRQGENNEKLFF.

The count of this clone is one. This chain connects TRBV27 to TRBJ1-1; 7 bases fit TRBD1. CDR3 length: 15 amino acids. The germline gives CDR1 MNHEY, CDR2 SMNVEV (reference sequence). The trim removed 5 bases at V and 1 base at J, leaving 7 bases unmatched. The CDR3 here is CASSTRGRGNTEAFF. The CDR3 DNA follows: TGTGCCAGCAGTACTAGGGGGCGGGGGAACACTGAAGCTTTCTTT.

The DNA for the CDR3 is TGTGCCAGCAGTTTGGGGGGGCCCGGGGAGCTGTTTTTT. Translation: CASSLGGPGELFF. The chain recombines TRBV12-3 or TRBV12-4 with TRBJ2-2; D possibly corresponds to TRBD2 (7 bases). The CDR3 length is 13 residues. V lost 3 bases and J lost 6, with 8 bases in between.

CDR3 residues: CASSPERSGGNTPYSTDTQYF. CDR3 nucleotides: TGCGCCAGCAGCCCCGAACGATCCGGGGGGAACACCCCTTATAGCACAGATACGCAGTATTTT. The chain joins TRBV4-3 to TRBJ2-3; TRBD2 matches 7 bases. The germline CDR1 and CDR2 sequences are LGHNA and YSLEER. The ends lost 4 bases at V and 0 bases at J; junction bases unmatched: 22. The CDR3 runs 21 residues.

This chain joins TRBV12-3 or TRBV12-4 and TRBJ2-7; the D gene is possibly TRBD2 (7 bases). With 6 bases removed from V and 10 bases from J, the gap between germline ends came to 13 bases. The CDR3 extends over 11 amino acids. The CDR3 DNA follows: TGTGCCAGCAGCCGTTCGGGGGGCCAGTACTTC. Translating gives CASSRSGGQYF.

The chain links TRBV7-3 to TRBJ1-1, with a weak D call TRBD1 (5 bases). This CDR3 is 15 amino acids long. Trimming took off 5 bases at V and 1 base at J, with 14 bases between the two ends. The V gene's germline CDR1 is SGHTA and CDR2 FQGTGA. The CDR3 bases are TGTGCCAGCAGCCCCCAGGGTTCTGGGAACACTGAAGCTTTCTTT. It translates to CASSPQGSGNTEAFF.

The CDR3 loop reads CASSSDSNTDTQYF. The CDR3 DNA follows: TGTGCCAGCAGCTCGGACAGTAACACAGATACGCAGTATTTT. The V and J genes are TRBV6-2 or TRBV6-3 and TRBJ2-3; tentative D call: TRBD1 (6 bases). The V end lost 6 bases, the J end lost 2 bases, and 12 bases lay between the germline ends. Germline CDR1 is MNHEY and CDR2 is SVGEGT. The CDR3 is 14 residues long.

The V and J genes are TRBV27 and TRBJ2-3; 9 bases map to TRBD1. Germline V gene data show CDR1 as MNHEY and CDR2 as SMNVEV (reference sequence). The CDR3 spans 15 residues. The ends lost 3 bases at V and 4 bases at J; junction bases unmatched: 5. CDR3 loop: CASSLGQGGADTQYF. As DNA, the CDR3 is TGTGCCAGCAGTTTGGGACAGGGTGGAGCAGATACGCAGTATTTT.

V gene TRBV2 combines with J gene TRBJ2-3; D perhaps matches TRBD2 (8 bases). Germline CDR1 and CDR2: SNHLY and FYNNEI. V was clipped by 4 bases and J by 1 base, with 15 bases between them. The CDR3 covers 16 residues. CDR3 bases: TGTGCCAGCAGTGCGGGAGGGGGCTGGGGCACAGATACGCAGTATTTT. It translates to CASSAGGGWGTDTQYF.

The chain carries TRBV30 and TRBJ1-4; 8 bases are a match to TRBD1. V lost 5 bases to trimming and J lost 0 bases; unmatched junction nucleotides: 5. Germline V gene data show CDR1 as GTSNPN and CDR2 as SVGIG (reference sequence). The CDR3 spans 15 residues. In DNA, the CDR3 is TGTGCCTGGGGCGCGGGACAGGCAACTAATGAAAAACTGTTTTTT. This sequence encodes CAWGAGQATNEKLFF.

The genes are TRBV13 and TRBJ2-1; possible D gene TRBD1, 6 bases. The V end lost 5 bases, the J end lost 0 bases, and 14 bases lay between the germline ends. The CDR3 is 16 residues long. CDR1 is PRHDT and CDR2 is FYEKMQ in the germline V gene (reference sequence). CDR3 in DNA: TGTGCCAGCAGCCCCGTCGGACAGCCCTCCTACAATGAGCAGTTCTTC. Amino acids: CASSPVGQPSYNEQFF.

V and J are TRBV5-1 and TRBJ2-1; D remains unclear. Between the trimmed V and J ends, which lost 5 bases and 0 bases, there was a span of 9 bases. The CDR3 spans 14 residues. CDR1 is SGHRS, CDR2 YFSETQ, per germline. The CDR3 DNA sequence: TGCGCCAGCAGTTCGATTAGCTCCTACAATGAGCAGTTCTTC. Its protein is CASSSISSYNEQFF.

J is TRBJ2-2 and V is TRBV7-2; TRBD1 matches at 7 bases. After removal of 5 bases from V and 4 bases from J, the junction contained 7 bases not matched to a gene. The CDR3 length is 15 residues. Germline V gives CDR1 SGHTA, CDR2 FQGNSA. The CDR3 here is CASSPQGVRTGELFF. CDR3 sequence (DNA): TGTGCCAGCAGCCCCCAGGGGGTGCGCACCGGGGAGCTGTTTTTT.

The J gene is TRBJ2-3, the V gene TRBV5-1; D gene uncertain. The CDR3 totals 15 residues. V lost 1 base to trimming and J lost 0 bases, with 9 bases between them. Per germline, CDR1 SGHRS and CDR2 YFSETQ. The CDR3 is CASSLNPGSTDTQYF. The CDR3 DNA reads as TGCGCCAGCAGCTTGAATCCGGGTAGCACAGATACGCAGTATTTT.

This CDR3 is CASRPGGSGNTIYF. CDR3 coding DNA: TGTGCCAGTAGACCAGGGGGCTCTGGAAACACCATATATTTT. The V call is TRBV19, the J call TRBJ1-3, with TRBD1 identical over 7 bases. V lost 6 bases to trimming and J lost 0 bases; unmatched junction nucleotides: 2. The CDR3 sequence is 14 residues long. Germline lookup yields CDR1 LNHDA and CDR2 SQIVND (reference sequence).

This sequence joins TRBV4-2 and TRBJ1-5; a possible D gene is TRBD1 (5 bases). Trimming stripped 6 bases from V and 1 base from J, with 16 bases between. Germline CDR1 and CDR2: LGHNA and YNFKEQ. The CDR3 contains 16 residues. CDR3 residues: CASSTGASESNQPQHF. CDR3 nucleotides: TGTGCCAGCAGTACTGGGGCAAGTGAAAGCAATCAGCCCCAGCATTTT.

The chain uses TRBV4-3 and TRBJ1-2; D remains ambiguous. Looked up from germline, CDR1 is LGHNA and CDR2 is YSLEER. V was shortened by 0 bases and J by 7 bases, with 12 bases between the two germline ends. This CDR3 has 14 residues. The DNA of the CDR3 is TGCGCCAGCAGCCAAGATCACACCCATGGTGGCTACACCTTC. Its protein is CASSQDHTHGGYTF.

This clone was detected a few times. The rearrangement links TRBV5-6 to TRBJ1-2; TRBD1 is a possible D gene (5 bases). The CDR3 totals 17 residues. The germline V gene has CDR1 SGHDT and CDR2 YYEEEE. Trimming shortened V by 3 bases and J by 4 bases, and 22 bases separated the two germline ends. The CDR3 loop is CASSSQGLARSGYGYTF. CDR3 DNA sequence: TGTGCCAGCAGCTCCCAGGGCCTGGCTCGTTCTGGCTATGGCTACACCTTC.

The chain recombines TRBV7-9 with TRBJ2-5, with 14 bases identical to TRBD2. Germline V gene sequence: CDR1 SEHNR, CDR2 FQNEAQ (reference sequence). The CDR3 covers 16 residues. Trimming cost V 5 bases and J 2 bases; bases outside gene matches: 4. The CDR3 spells CASSRTSGGPQETQYF. The CDR3 nucleotides are TGTGCCAGCAGCAGGACTAGCGGGGGGCCACAAGAGACCCAGTACTTC.

The chain employs TRBV7-2 and TRBJ2-5; TRBD2 aligns across 15 bases. The CDR3 runs to 16 residues. Germline V gene lookup returns CDR1 SGHTA and CDR2 FQGNSA. With 9 bases clipped from V and 2 bases from J, the junction kept 7 bases outside the gene matches. The CDR3 DNA is TGTGCCAGAACTCGGACTAGCGGGGGGGAACAAGAGACCCAGTACTTC. This codes for CARTRTSGGEQETQYF.

J is TRBJ2-4 and V is TRBV19; 7 bases match TRBD1. Trimming cost V 5 bases and J 6 bases; bases outside gene matches: 7. The length of the CDR3 is 14 residues. From germline, CDR1 is LNHDA and CDR2 SQIVND (reference sequence). The CDR3 spells CASSPGQHINIQYF. DNA for the CDR3: TGTGCCAGTAGTCCGGGACAGCATATAAACATTCAGTACTTC.

In this sample, this clone turned up once. The chain combines TRBV18 with TRBJ1-2; possible D gene TRBD1, 5 bases. Germline loops: CDR1 KGHSH, CDR2 LQKENI. V lost 3 bases and J 2 bases, leaving 13 bases between the germline ends. CDR3 length: 15 amino acids. CDR3 nucleotides: TGTGCCAGCTCACCGGCGCAGGGCAGGAACTATGGCTACACCTTC. Amino acid sequence: CASSPAQGRNYGYTF.

This chain links TRBV5-1 with TRBJ2-3, with 8 positions matching TRBD1. The CDR3 runs to 15 residues. Trimming at V came to 2 bases and at J to 2 bases, leaving 4 bases not matched to a gene. The germline gives CDR1 SGHRS, CDR2 YFSETQ. The CDR3 DNA follows: TGCGCCAGCAGCTTACAGGGGGAGAACACAGATACGCAGTATTTT. Protein sequence: CASSLQGENTDTQYF.

The chain combines TRBV6-4 with TRBJ1-4, with D maybe TRBD1 (6 bases). Germline assignment: CDR1 MRHNA and CDR2 SNTAGT. The CDR3 contains 13 residues. Trimming cost V 6 bases and J 8 bases, with 13 bases left between them. This CDR3 reads CASSRDTGEKLFF. CDR3 bases: TGTGCCAGCAGCCGGGACACGGGAGAAAAACTGTTTTTT.

The V and J genes are TRBV5-1 and TRBJ1-4; 7 nucleotides agree with TRBD1. The CDR3 contains 16 residues. Germline trimming cut 0 bases from V and 1 base from J; bases unmatched to any gene: 3. Germline loops: CDR1 SGHRS, CDR2 YFSETQ. The DNA of the CDR3 is TGCGCCAGCAGCTTGGGACAGGGTCTAACTAATGAAAAACTGTTTTTT. Amino acid sequence: CASSLGQGLTNEKLFF.

The chain is built from TRBV7-6 and TRBJ1-3; 10 nucleotides agree with TRBD1. Per the germline V gene, CDR1 is SGHVS and CDR2 is FNYEAQ. Losses at the gene ends were 4 bases for V and 0 bases for J; bases not matched to a gene: 3. The CDR3 runs to 16 residues. The chain's CDR3 is CASSSGTGVSGNTIYF. The CDR3 nucleotides are TGTGCCAGCAGCTCCGGGACAGGGGTCTCTGGAAACACCATATATTTT.

The chain joins TRBV7-9 to TRBJ2-5; D unclear. With 1 base removed from V and 1 base from J, the gap between germline ends came to 4 bases. The CDR3 has 13 residues. From germline, CDR1 is SEHNR and CDR2 FQNEAQ (reference sequence). CDR3: CASSLGRQETQYF. The CDR3 DNA reads TGTGCCAGCAGCTTAGGTCGCCAAGAGACCCAGTACTTC.

V gene TRBV2 combines with J gene TRBJ1-6, with 8 bases matching TRBD1. The V and J ends lost 6 bases and 9 bases, in that order; junction bases with no gene match: 16. This CDR3 is built from 17 residues. The germline CDR1 and CDR2 sequences are SNHLY and FYNNEI. CDR3 amino acids: CASSSRQPTGGVSPLHF. In DNA form, the CDR3 reads TGTGCCAGCAGCTCACGTCAACCCACAGGGGGAGTTTCACCCCTCCACTTT.